This paragraph covers one T cell receptor (beta chain) sequence. Trimming removed 2 bases from V and 5 bases from J, with 15 bases in between. The germline V gene has CDR1 MNHEY and CDR2 SVGAGI. The CDR3 covers 16 residues. Profiled with immunoSEQ multiplex PCR; TCRdb holds only in-frame clones, not every one. There are about 230,000 clones in the sample; just over 85% occur only once, and roughly 11% lies in the top ten. These data belong to a study of blood T cell repertoires in COVID-19. This chain connects TRBV6-5 to TRBJ2-2; a weak D match, TRBD2 (5 bases). The material sequenced was peripheral blood. The sequence derives from a man in his forties or fifties with COVID-19, enrolled during active disease. The CDR3 reads CASSYGVSSGTGELFF. The CDR3 DNA sequence: TGTGCCAGCAGTTACGGGGTTTCATCGGGAACCGGGGAGCTGTTTTTT.